This is a list of T cell receptor beta chains from one sample in a study of blood T cell repertoires in COVID-19. Clones were sequenced by immunoSEQ multiplex PCR, and TCRdb holds only the in-frame ones, with some missing. The sample has about 410,000 clones; 85% to 90% are singletons. The specimen was PBMCs or T cells enriched from blood (not recorded which). These receptors were taken from a woman aged 30 to 39 who had recovered from COVID-19. The CDR3 runs from the conserved cysteine through the conserved F or W. D genes are given only for firm matches. A row's size may be missing; if present it is once, few, many or a size class.

clone_size d_call j_call v_call cdr3_aa cdr3_nt
- - TRBJ1-6 TRBV7-3 CASSLTSGSSSPLHF TGTGCCAGCAGCTTAACCAGCGGCAGTAGTTCACCCCTCCACTTT
- - TRBJ2-1 TRBV11-2 CASSLDAGTTNYNEQFF TGTGCCAGCAGCTTAGATGCAGGCACAACGAACTACAATGAGCAGTTCTTC
- - TRBJ1-4 TRBV6-5 CASSLGLGNEKLFF TGTGCCAGCAGTTTGGGGCTCGGGAATGAAAAACTGTTTTTT
- TRBD2 TRBJ2-1 TRBV4-3 CASSQDLPRLAGGLNEQFF TGCGCCAGCAGCCAAGATCTCCCCAGACTAGCGGGGGGGCTTAATGAGCAGTTCTTC
- TRBD1 TRBJ1-6 TRBV2 CASRATTGENSPLHF TGTGCCAGCAGGGCAACGACAGGGGAGAATTCACCCCTCCACTTT
- - TRBJ2-2 TRBV5-1 CASSLAGGGGELFF TGCGCCAGCAGCTTGGCAGGGGGAGGCGGGGAGCTGTTTTTT
- TRBD1 TRBJ1-4 TRBV14 CASSLTQGPNEKLFF TGTGCCAGCAGCCTAACACAGGGGCCTAATGAAAAACTGTTTTTT
- - TRBJ1-5 TRBV11-2 CASSKTGSVQPQHF TGTGCCAGCAGCAAAACAGGGTCGGTTCAGCCCCAGCATTTT
- - TRBJ2-3 TRBV20-1 CSAQYTDTQYF TGCAGTGCGCAGTACACAGATACGCAGTATTTT
- - TRBJ2-1 TRBV5-4 CATWESNSYNEQFF TGTGCCACCTGGGAGTCAAACTCCTACAATGAGCAGTTCTTC
- - TRBJ2-7 TRBV7-9 CASSPQPTQSSYEQYF TGTGCCAGCAGCCCTCAACCCACACAGAGCTCCTACGAGCAGTACTTC
- - TRBJ2-5 TRBV6-5 CASRDSNQETQYF TGTGCCAGCAGGGACAGTAACCAAGAGACCCAGTACTTC
- - TRBJ1-1 TRBV4-2 CASSAGGLNTEAFF TGTGCCAGCAGCGCGGGCGGTTTGAACACTGAAGCTTTCTTT
- - TRBJ2-5 TRBV11-3 CASSSGGTQYF TGTGCCAGCAGCTCCGGGGGGACCCAGTACTTC
- TRBD2 TRBJ2-2 TRBV19 CALAGHTGELFF TGTGCGCTAGCGGGACATACCGGGGAGCTGTTTTTT
few - TRBJ1-4 TRBV11-2 CASSSRKALPSTNEKLFF TGTGCCAGCAGCTCCCGTAAAGCGCTTCCCTCAACTAATGAAAAACTGTTTTTT
- TRBD1 TRBJ1-6 TRBV2 CASSQQGSNNSPLHF TGTGCCAGCAGCCAACAGGGGTCGAATAATTCACCCCTCCACTTT
few - TRBJ1-2 TRBV7-9 CASSSSGSYGYTF TGTGCCAGCAGCTCCTCGGGGTCTTATGGCTACACCTTC
- TRBD1 TRBJ1-1 TRBV30 CAWSPTGEVEAFF TGTGCCTGGAGTCCCACAGGGGAGGTTGAAGCTTTCTTT
- - TRBJ2-3 TRBV24-1 CATSGSSRLGVADTQYF TGTGCCACCAGTGGATCATCCCGCTTGGGAGTAGCGGATACGCAGTATTTT
once TRBD1 TRBJ1-5 TRBV4-2 CASNTGVYSNQPQHF TGTGCCAGCAACACAGGGGTCTACAGCAATCAGCCCCAGCATTTT
- TRBD2 TRBJ2-1 TRBV4-2 CASSQDRGGGPDNEQFF TGTGCCAGCAGCCAAGATAGAGGCGGGGGGCCAGACAATGAGCAGTTCTTC
- - TRBJ2-1 TRBV11-2 CASSVKPRGFGYNEQFF TGTGCCAGCAGCGTTAAACCCCGGGGTTTTGGCTACAATGAGCAGTTCTTC
few - TRBJ2-7 TRBV5-1 CASSGTSPYEQYF TGCGCCAGCAGCGGAACTAGTCCCTACGAGCAGTACTTC